Sequencing of this TCR beta chain was carried out in a study of cytomegalovirus exposure and HLA in healthy donors. Study summary: Unique TCR beta sequences numbering some 110 million came from 150 million to 200 million T cells in an earlier analysis.

Primers for the PCR totalled 60 Vbeta and 13 Jbeta. This table comes from immunoSEQ multiplex PCR, and its TCRdb copy is limited to in-frame clones, with some not included. The sample records 55,000 to 85,000 clones, roughly 66% being singletons. Germline V gene data show CDR1 as SGDLS and CDR2 as YYNGEE. The V and J ends lost 2 bases and 1 base respectively, with 13 bases between them. This CDR3 spans 16 amino acids. For this clone: The antigen remains unidentified.

Study conclusions and caveats: Exclusion applied to some V segments, including TRBV6-2 and TRBV6-3, as they were indistinguishable. Later analysis suggested links between common viral pathogens and several top significant clusters. V- and J-gene trimming of TCR beta was linked (in a later analysis) to a missense DCLRE1C variant.

Sample: PBMCs. This sequence originates from a woman aged 45-65 years in good health and CMV-seronegative. The chain joins TRBV9 to TRBJ1-3, with a tentative D call TRBD1 (5 bases). In DNA form, the CDR3 reads TGTGCCAGCAGCGTCCCTAGGGGTCTATCTGGAAACACCATATATTTT. The encoded protein is CASSVPRGLSGNTIYF.